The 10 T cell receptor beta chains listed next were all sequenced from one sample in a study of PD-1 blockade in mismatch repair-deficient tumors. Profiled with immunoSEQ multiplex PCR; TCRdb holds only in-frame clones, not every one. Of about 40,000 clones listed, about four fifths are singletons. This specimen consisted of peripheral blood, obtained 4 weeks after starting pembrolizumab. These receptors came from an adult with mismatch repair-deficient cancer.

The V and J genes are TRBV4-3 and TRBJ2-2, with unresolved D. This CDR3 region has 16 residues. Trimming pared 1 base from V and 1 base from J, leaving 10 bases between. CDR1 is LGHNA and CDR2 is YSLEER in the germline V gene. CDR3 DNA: TGCGCCAGCAGCCAAGCCCCGGGCGGGAACACCGGGGAGCTGTTTTTT. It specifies CASSQAPGGNTGELFF.

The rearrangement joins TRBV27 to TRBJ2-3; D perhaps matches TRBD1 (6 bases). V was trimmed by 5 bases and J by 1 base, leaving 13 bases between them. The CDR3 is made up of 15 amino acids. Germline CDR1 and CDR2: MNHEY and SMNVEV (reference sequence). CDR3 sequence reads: CASSTRDTRTDTQYF. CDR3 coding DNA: TGTGCCAGCAGTACCCGGGACACCCGCACAGATACGCAGTATTTT.

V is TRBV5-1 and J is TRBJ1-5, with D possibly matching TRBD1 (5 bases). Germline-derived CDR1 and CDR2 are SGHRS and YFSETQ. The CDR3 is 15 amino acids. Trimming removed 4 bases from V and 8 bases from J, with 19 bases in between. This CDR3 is CASSPFDSTREPQHF. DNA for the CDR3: TGCGCCAGCAGCCCATTTGACTCTACCAGGGAGCCCCAGCATTTT.

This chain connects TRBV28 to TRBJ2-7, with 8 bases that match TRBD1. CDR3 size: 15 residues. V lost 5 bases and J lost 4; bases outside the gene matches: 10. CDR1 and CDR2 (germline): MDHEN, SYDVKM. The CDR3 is CASSASGQGIYEQYF. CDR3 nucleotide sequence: TGTGCCAGCAGTGCCTCTGGACAGGGCATTTACGAGCAGTACTTC.

CDR3 loop: CASSRQGMNTEAFF. Here the CDR3 DNA reads TGCGCCAGCAGCCGTCAGGGTATGAACACTGAAGCTTTCTTT. The rearrangement links TRBV4-1 to TRBJ1-1; TRBD1 might be the D (5 bases). The germline V gene encodes CDR1 MGHRA and CDR2 YSYEKL. The CDR3 loop spans 14 amino acids. V was trimmed by 4 bases and J by 0 bases, leaving 9 bases between them.

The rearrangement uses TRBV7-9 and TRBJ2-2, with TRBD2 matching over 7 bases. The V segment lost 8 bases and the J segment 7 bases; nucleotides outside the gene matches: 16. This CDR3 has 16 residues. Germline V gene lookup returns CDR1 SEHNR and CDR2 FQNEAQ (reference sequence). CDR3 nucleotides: TGTGCCAGCCGAACAACTGGACTTAGCGGGTTCGGGGAGCTGTTTTTT. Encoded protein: CASRTTGLSGFGELFF.

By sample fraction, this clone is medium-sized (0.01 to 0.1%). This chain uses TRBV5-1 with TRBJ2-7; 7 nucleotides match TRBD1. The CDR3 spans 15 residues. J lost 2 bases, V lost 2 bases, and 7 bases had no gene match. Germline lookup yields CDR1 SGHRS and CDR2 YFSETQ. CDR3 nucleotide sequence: TGCGCCAGCAGCTTTTCCGGGACAGAAGCCTACGAGCAGTACTTC. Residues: CASSFSGTEAYEQYF.

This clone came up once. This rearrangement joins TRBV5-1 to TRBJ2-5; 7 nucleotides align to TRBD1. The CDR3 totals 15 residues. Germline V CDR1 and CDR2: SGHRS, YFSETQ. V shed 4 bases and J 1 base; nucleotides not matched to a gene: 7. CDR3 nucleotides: TGCGCCAGCAGCACCAGGGACAGCGTCCAAGAGACCCAGTACTTC. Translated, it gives CASSTRDSVQETQYF.

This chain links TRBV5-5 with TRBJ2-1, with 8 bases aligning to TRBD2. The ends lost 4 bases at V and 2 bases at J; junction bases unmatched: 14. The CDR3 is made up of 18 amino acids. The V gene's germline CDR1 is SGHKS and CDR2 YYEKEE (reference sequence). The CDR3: CASSHLYVAGRPYNEQFF. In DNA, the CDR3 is TGTGCCAGCAGCCATTTGTACGTAGCGGGACGTCCCTACAATGAGCAGTTCTTC.

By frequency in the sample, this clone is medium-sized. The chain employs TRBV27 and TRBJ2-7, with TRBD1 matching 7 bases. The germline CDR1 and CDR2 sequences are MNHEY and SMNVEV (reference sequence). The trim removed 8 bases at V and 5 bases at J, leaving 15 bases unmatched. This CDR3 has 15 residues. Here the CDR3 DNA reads TGTGCCAGCGGTCTGACAGGGAACGGTGTAAACGAGCAGTACTTC. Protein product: CASGLTGNGVNEQYF.